In its sample, the clone carrying this T cell receptor beta chain was seen many times. These data are taken from a study of molecular identifiers for immune sequencing clone quantification. Naive CD8 libraries used roughly 17,000 to 1,000,000 sorted cells and 10%, 30% or 50% RNA. Previously described methods and listed TCR primers produced bulk TCR libraries. TCRdb reanalysed the PCR reads using MiXCR and keeps one entry per CDR3 protein. Of some 650,000 distinct CDR3 sequences in the sample, 15% to 20% were seen once. CDR3 length: 15 amino acids. Between the trimmed V and J ends, which lost 4 bases and 0 bases, there was a span of 10 bases. Germline CDR1 reads LGHNT; CDR2 reads FRNRAP.

This receptor was taken from a human donor in good health. Some libraries in this study had Jurkat cell RNA spiked in. The rearrangement uses TRBV12-5 and TRBJ1-5; D remains ambiguous. Sample: naive CD8+ T cells from blood, with Jurkat cell RNA spiked in. The subset: FACS-sorted CD8+CD4-CCR7+CD45RA+ naive T cells. In DNA form, the CDR3 reads TGTGCTAGTGGTTATGTCCTGGGTAGCAATCAGCCCCAGCATTTT. Translating gives CASGYVLGSNQPQHF.